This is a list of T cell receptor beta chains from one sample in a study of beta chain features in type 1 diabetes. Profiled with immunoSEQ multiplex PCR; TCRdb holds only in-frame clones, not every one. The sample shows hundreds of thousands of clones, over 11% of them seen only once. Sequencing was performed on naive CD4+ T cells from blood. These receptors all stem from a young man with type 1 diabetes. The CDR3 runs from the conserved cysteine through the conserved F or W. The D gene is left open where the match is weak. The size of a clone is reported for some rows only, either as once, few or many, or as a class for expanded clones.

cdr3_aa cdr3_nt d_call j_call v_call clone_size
CASTGQGLPTGDGYTF TGTGCCAGTACCGGACAGGGATTACCCACAGGGGATGGCTACACCTTC TRBD1 TRBJ1-2 TRBV19 NA
CASSLGSVETQYF TGTGCCAGCAGTTTAGGGAGTGTCGAGACCCAGTACTTC NA TRBJ2-5 TRBV28 few
CASSLIQSWNQPQHF TGTGCCAGCAGTTTAATCCAGTCTTGGAATCAGCCCCAGCATTTT NA TRBJ1-5 TRBV28 NA
CASSVQGNGELFF TGCGCCAGCAGCGTACAGGGGAACGGGGAGCTGTTTTTT TRBD1 TRBJ2-2 TRBV5-1 few
CASSEGQTSGANVLTF TGTGCCAGCAGCGAAGGACAGACCTCTGGGGCCAACGTCCTGACTTTC NA TRBJ2-6 TRBV9 few
CASSYSSWSGANVLTF TGTGCCAGCAGTTACTCGAGTTGGTCTGGGGCCAACGTCCTGACTTTC NA TRBJ2-6 TRBV6-6 few
CAISESAQFSYNEQFF TGTGCCATCAGTGAGTCGGCCCAATTCTCCTACAATGAGCAGTTCTTC NA TRBJ2-1 TRBV10-3 few
CASSLTRAPTDTQYF TGTGCCAGCAGTTTAACGAGAGCCCCCACAGATACGCAGTATTTT NA TRBJ2-3 TRBV27 few
CASSLLWTGDRGYTF TGTGCCAGCAGCTTATTATGGACAGGGGACCGTGGCTACACCTTC TRBD1 TRBJ1-2 TRBV7-2 NA
CASSLQYTDTQYF TGCGCCAGCAGCTTACAGTACACAGATACGCAGTATTTT NA TRBJ2-3 TRBV5-1 NA
CASHGQLKAFF TGTGCCAGCCACGGACAGCTTAAAGCTTTCTTT NA TRBJ1-1 TRBV28 NA
CASSPSETQYF TGTGCCAGCAGTCCCTCTGAGACCCAGTACTTC NA TRBJ2-5 TRBV6-6 few
CASNLGTSDEQFF TGTGCCAGCAACCTCGGGACTAGCGATGAGCAGTTCTTC TRBD2 TRBJ2-1 TRBV2 NA
CASSLPGSAGPWANEQFF TGTGCCAGCAGCCTCCCTGGATCGGCGGGCCCCTGGGCCAATGAGCAGTTCTTC NA TRBJ2-1 TRBV7-2 NA
CSVEPGQGGGYTF TGCAGCGTTGAACCAGGACAGGGTGGTGGCTACACCTTC TRBD1 TRBJ1-2 TRBV29-1 NA
CASSTAFGLRETQYF TGTGCCAGCAGCACAGCCTTTGGGCTGAGAGAGACCCAGTACTTC NA TRBJ2-5 TRBV6-5 NA
CASSLAGRMKSSYEQYF TGCGCCAGCAGCTTGGCCGGGAGGATGAAGAGCTCCTACGAGCAGTACTTC TRBD2 TRBJ2-7 TRBV5-1 NA
CASSFIPLQRPAYF TGTGCCAGCAGCTTCATCCCGCTCCAGCGCCCTGCGTACTTC NA TRBJ2-7 TRBV7-3 few
CASSRDSAREQYF TGTGCCAGCAGCCGGGACAGTGCGCGCGAGCAGTACTTC TRBD1 TRBJ2-7 TRBV11-1 few
CASSALTTSQIQYF TGTGCCAGCAGCGCACTCACGACTAGTCAAATCCAGTACTTC NA TRBJ2-7 TRBV7-9 few
CASSLGTGPPYF TGTGCCAGCAGCTTGGGGACAGGGCCCCCGTATTTT TRBD1 TRBJ2-3 TRBV5-6 NA
CASSSLGSGTRQYF TGTGCCAGCAGCTCCCTCGGTAGCGGGACGCGCCAGTACTTC TRBD2 TRBJ2-7 TRBV11-1 NA
CASSTLQGRTSGANVLTF TGTGCCAGTAGTACGCTACAGGGCCGGACCTCTGGGGCCAACGTCCTGACTTTC NA TRBJ2-6 TRBV19 NA
CASSLASGRAGETQYF TGTGCCAGCAGCTTGGCTAGCGGGAGGGCCGGGGAGACCCAGTACTTC TRBD2 TRBJ2-5 TRBV7-2 few
CASSQDLSSKPQHF TGTGCCAGCAGCCAAGATCTTAGTAGTAAGCCCCAGCATTTT NA TRBJ1-5 TRBV4-2 few
CASSRVDRAGTEAFF TGTGCCAGCAGCCGCGTCGACAGGGCGGGAACTGAAGCTTTCTTT TRBD1 TRBJ1-1 TRBV5-4 few
CASSEGQGLSYNEQFF TGTGCCAGCAGCGAAGGACAGGGCCTATCCTACAATGAGCAGTTCTTC TRBD1 TRBJ2-1 TRBV7-3 few
CSAGEQPQHF TGCAGTGCAGGGGAACAGCCCCAGCATTTT NA TRBJ1-5 TRBV20-1 few
CASSLAQGIGEKLFF TGTGCCAGCAGCTTAGCACAGGGGATCGGTGAAAAACTGTTTTTT TRBD1 TRBJ1-4 TRBV7-7 few
CASRPAGSSYNEQFF TGCGCCAGCCGCCCTGCGGGGAGCTCCTACAATGAGCAGTTCTTC NA TRBJ2-1 TRBV5-1 few
CASSVSSGITDTQYF TGTGCCAGCAGCGTATCCAGCGGGATCACAGATACGCAGTATTTT TRBD2 TRBJ2-3 TRBV9 NA
CASSPFGVEQYF TGTGCCAGCAGCCCCTTCGGGGTCGAGCAGTACTTC NA TRBJ2-7 TRBV7-9 few
CASSPMGTANTGELFF TGTGCCAGCAGCCCGATGGGGACAGCGAACACCGGGGAGCTGTTTTTT TRBD1 TRBJ2-2 TRBV7-3 NA
CASSPGLAGGSSQYF TGTGCCAGCAGCCCCGGACTAGCGGGTGGATCATCGCAGTACTTC TRBD2 TRBJ2-7 TRBV7-6 NA
CSARFGTNYGYTF TGCAGCGCCCGCTTTGGCACAAACTATGGCTACACCTTC NA TRBJ1-2 TRBV29-1 few
CSVGPGFFNEQFF TGCAGCGTTGGCCCAGGGTTTTTTAATGAGCAGTTCTTC NA TRBJ2-1 TRBV29-1 few
CASSLQGDVYEQYF TGTGCCAGCAGTTTACAGGGTGATGTGTACGAGCAGTACTTC NA TRBJ2-7 TRBV28 NA
CASSQTTPSGMKFF TGTGCCAGCAGCCAAACCACCCCTAGCGGGATGAAGTTCTTC TRBD2 TRBJ2-1 TRBV4-2 NA
CASSKTGAREAFF TGCGCCAGCAGCAAGACAGGGGCCCGTGAAGCTTTCTTT TRBD1 TRBJ1-1 TRBV5-1 NA
CAIRTGATDTQYF TGTGCCATCAGAACAGGGGCCACAGATACGCAGTATTTT TRBD1 TRBJ2-3 TRBV10-3 NA
CASSSPQVETQYF TGCGCCAGCAGCTCCCCACAGGTGGAGACCCAGTACTTC NA TRBJ2-5 TRBV5-1 few
CASSPPQGSSYNEQFF TGTGCCAGCTCACCACCGCAGGGGAGCTCCTACAATGAGCAGTTCTTC NA TRBJ2-1 TRBV18 NA
CSVGDFNGELFF TGCAGCGTGGGAGACTTCAACGGGGAGCTGTTTTTT NA TRBJ2-2 TRBV29-1 few
CASSPAGKETQYF TGTGCCAGCTCACCGGCAGGGAAAGAGACCCAGTACTTC NA TRBJ2-5 TRBV18 few
CASSEYGGFHEQYF TGTGCCAGCAGTGAATACGGGGGATTCCACGAGCAGTACTTC NA TRBJ2-7 TRBV25-1 few
CASSSERESLYEQYF TGTGCCAGCAGTTCAGAGCGGGAGTCACTCTACGAGCAGTACTTC TRBD2 TRBJ2-7 TRBV2 NA
CASSFSGAGANVLTF TGTGCCAGCAGTTTTTCAGGGGCTGGGGCCAACGTCCTGACTTTC NA TRBJ2-6 TRBV6-5 NA
CASSQNSGQGRGGYTF TGTGCCAGCAGCCAAAACTCCGGACAGGGAAGAGGGGGCTACACCTTC TRBD1 TRBJ1-2 TRBV28 NA
CASTQGGSSYNEQFF TGTGCCAGCACTCAGGGCGGGAGCTCCTACAATGAGCAGTTCTTC TRBD2 TRBJ2-1 TRBV6-6 few
CATSRVVLREQYF TGTGCCACCAGCAGAGTGGTCTTACGGGAGCAGTACTTC NA TRBJ2-7 TRBV15 few
CASLRDRDTGELFF TGTGCCAGCCTCCGGGACAGGGACACCGGGGAGCTGTTTTTT TRBD1 TRBJ2-2 TRBV2 few
CASSWDYYNEQFF TGCGCCAGCAGCTGGGACTACTACAATGAGCAGTTCTTC TRBD2 TRBJ2-1 TRBV5-1 NA